Listed below are T cell receptor beta chains from one sample, sequenced in a study of early T cells in non-severe SARS-CoV-2 infection. TCRdb re-derived calls from the 5' RACE reads in MiXCR, one entry per CDR3 protein. The sample records about 90,000 distinct CDR3 sequences, about an eighth being singletons. The sequenced sample was whole blood, obtained at baseline. Source of these receptors: an adult who was a healthcare worker with PCR-confirmed SARS-CoV-2 infection or an uninfected control (not recorded which). The CDR3 runs from the conserved cysteine through the conserved F or W. A D gene is named only where the DNA matches it firmly. Only some rows state a clone size, as once, few, many or a class for expanded clones.

d_gene: TRBD2
j_gene: TRBJ2-5
abundance: .
v_gene: TRBV11-2
CDR3nt: TGTGCCAGCAGCCGCCTAGCGGGATACCAAGAGACCCAGTACTTC
CDR3aa: CASSRLAGYQETQYF

d_gene: .
j_gene: TRBJ2-3
abundance: few
v_gene: TRBV6-6
CDR3nt: TGTGCCAGCTGGCGAGGTGTAAATACGCAGTATTTT
CDR3aa: CASWRGVNTQYF

d_gene: TRBD2
j_gene: TRBJ2-1
abundance: many
v_gene: TRBV5-1
CDR3nt: TGCGCCAGCAGCGCCGGGACTAGCGGGTTCAATGAGCAGTTCTTC
CDR3aa: CASSAGTSGFNEQFF

d_gene: .
j_gene: TRBJ2-1
abundance: few
v_gene: TRBV6-4
CDR3nt: TGTGCCAGCCGCGAGAACGGGAGATCCTACAATGAGCAGTTCTTC
CDR3aa: CASRENGRSYNEQFF

d_gene: .
j_gene: TRBJ2-7
abundance: once
v_gene: TRBV5-4
CDR3nt: TGTGCCAGCAGCCCCGGGCGAGGGGGCTACGAGCAGTACTTC
CDR3aa: CASSPGRGGYEQYF

d_gene: TRBD2
j_gene: TRBJ2-7
abundance: many
v_gene: TRBV6-5
CDR3nt: TGTGCCAGCACCTCGGGGGGGGGCAGATCCGAGCAGTACTTC
CDR3aa: CASTSGGGRSEQYF

d_gene: .
j_gene: TRBJ1-2
abundance: many
v_gene: TRBV13
CDR3nt: TGTGCCAGCAGCCCCACGGGGGGCTATGGCTACACCTTC
CDR3aa: CASSPTGGYGYTF

d_gene: .
j_gene: TRBJ2-7
abundance: .
v_gene: TRBV28
CDR3nt: TGTGCCAGCAGTGAGGGTGACGAGCAGTACTTC
CDR3aa: CASSEGDEQYF

d_gene: .
j_gene: TRBJ2-1
abundance: .
v_gene: TRBV7-6
CDR3nt: TGTGCCAGCAGCCCCCGAGAAGCTCAGGGGAGGGGGCAGTTCTTC
CDR3aa: CASSPREAQGRGQFF

d_gene: .
j_gene: TRBJ2-7
abundance: many
v_gene: TRBV11-2
CDR3nt: TGTGCCAGCAGCTTAGACCTCTCCGGGGAGCAGTACTTC
CDR3aa: CASSLDLSGEQYF

d_gene: .
j_gene: TRBJ2-1
abundance: .
v_gene: TRBV20-1
CDR3nt: TGCAGTGCTGGCGGGGGGACAGGGATCAATGAGCAGTTCTTC
CDR3aa: CSAGGGTGINEQFF

d_gene: .
j_gene: TRBJ1-6
abundance: .
v_gene: TRBV5-1
CDR3nt: TGCGCCAGCAGCTTGTATTCGGGGAGCTCCTATAATTCACCCCTCCACTTT
CDR3aa: CASSLYSGSSYNSPLHF

d_gene: TRBD1
j_gene: TRBJ1-4
abundance: .
v_gene: TRBV7-9
CDR3nt: TGTGCCAGCAGCTTAGGACAGGGCCAGGAAGAAAAACTGTTTTTT
CDR3aa: CASSLGQGQEEKLFF

d_gene: .
j_gene: TRBJ2-5
abundance: few
v_gene: TRBV20-1
CDR3nt: TGCAGTGCTAGAGTTCCTGGGGGGCAGGTTCCAGAGACCCAGTACTTC
CDR3aa: CSARVPGGQVPETQYF

d_gene: .
j_gene: TRBJ2-1
abundance: .
v_gene: TRBV27
CDR3nt: TGTGCCAGCAGTACCGGGACAATTTTGACAAATGAGCAGTTCTTC
CDR3aa: CASSTGTILTNEQFF

d_gene: .
j_gene: TRBJ1-3
abundance: .
v_gene: TRBV30
CDR3nt: TGTGCCTGGAGTAATCACTTCGGGAGCTCTGGAAACACCATATATTTT
CDR3aa: CAWSNHFGSSGNTIYF

d_gene: .
j_gene: TRBJ1-6
abundance: .
v_gene: TRBV25-1
CDR3nt: TGTGCCAGCAGTGACCCACTTTCTGCCCTCCACTTT
CDR3aa: CASSDPLSALHF

d_gene: .
j_gene: TRBJ2-3
abundance: few
v_gene: TRBV15
CDR3nt: TGTGCCACCAGCATAGGGGTAGCCCCTCGCACAGATACGCAGTATTTT
CDR3aa: CATSIGVAPRTDTQYF

d_gene: .
j_gene: TRBJ2-2
abundance: .
v_gene: TRBV19
CDR3nt: TGTGCCAGTAGTATAGCGACAGTGACGAACACCGGGGAGCTGTTTTTT
CDR3aa: CASSIATVTNTGELFF

d_gene: TRBD2
j_gene: TRBJ2-4
abundance: many
v_gene: TRBV9
CDR3nt: TGTGCCAGCAGCGTAGCTGGACTAGCGGGGGATATTCAGTACTTC
CDR3aa: CASSVAGLAGDIQYF

d_gene: .
j_gene: TRBJ2-4
abundance: .
v_gene: TRBV11-3
CDR3nt: TGTGCCAGCAGCCCATGGGACGGCAAAAACATTCAGTACTTC
CDR3aa: CASSPWDGKNIQYF

d_gene: .
j_gene: TRBJ2-1
abundance: many
v_gene: TRBV12-3/TRBV12-4
CDR3nt: TGTGCCAGCAGTTTGAATCGTCTCCCAACCGATTACTACTACAATGAGCAGTTCTTC
CDR3aa: CASSLNRLPTDYYYNEQFF

d_gene: .
j_gene: TRBJ2-1
abundance: .
v_gene: TRBV11-3
CDR3nt: TGTGCCAGCAGCCCTCGTGGGGGGCGCAACCGGAATGAGCAGTTCTTC
CDR3aa: CASSPRGGRNRNEQFF

d_gene: TRBD1
j_gene: TRBJ1-1
abundance: .
v_gene: TRBV25-1
CDR3nt: TGTGCCAGCAGGGGGACAGGGGGCCCTCGTTTGAACACTGAAGCTTTCTTT
CDR3aa: CASRGTGGPRLNTEAFF

d_gene: .
j_gene: TRBJ2-7
abundance: many
v_gene: TRBV9
CDR3nt: TGTGCCAGCAGCCTCAGTGGGACCGCCCGCTACGAGCAGTACTTC
CDR3aa: CASSLSGTARYEQYF

d_gene: .
j_gene: TRBJ2-5
abundance: once
v_gene: TRBV6-5
CDR3nt: TGTGCCAGCAGTTACACGGGGACGGAAGAGGACCAGTACTTC
CDR3aa: CASSYTGTEEDQYF

d_gene: TRBD1
j_gene: TRBJ1-4
abundance: many
v_gene: TRBV9
CDR3nt: TGTGCCAGCAGCGTTGCTGGGACAGTTAATGAAAAACTGTTTTTT
CDR3aa: CASSVAGTVNEKLFF

d_gene: TRBD2
j_gene: TRBJ2-1
abundance: few
v_gene: TRBV12-3/TRBV12-4
CDR3nt: TGTGCCAGCAGTCTACTAGCGGGAGGACCCAATGAGCAGTTCTTC
CDR3aa: CASSLLAGGPNEQFF

d_gene: TRBD2
j_gene: TRBJ2-3
abundance: .
v_gene: TRBV28
CDR3nt: TGTGCCAGCAGTGCCGCCGGGACTAGCGGGGGGCCGATTCAAGATACGCAGTATTTT
CDR3aa: CASSAAGTSGGPIQDTQYF

d_gene: .
j_gene: TRBJ2-2
abundance: few
v_gene: TRBV6-5
CDR3nt: TGTGCCAGCTCCCTCGGCAGGGCGGTCGGGGAGCTGTTTTTT
CDR3aa: CASSLGRAVGELFF

d_gene: TRBD2
j_gene: TRBJ2-3
abundance: .
v_gene: TRBV7-9
CDR3nt: TGTGCCAGCAGCTCTGGGATAGCGGGAGACACAGATACGCAGTATTTT
CDR3aa: CASSSGIAGDTDTQYF

d_gene: TRBD2
j_gene: TRBJ2-3
abundance: few
v_gene: TRBV5-6
CDR3nt: TGTGCCAGCAGCTTGTTAGGACTAGATAGCGGGAACGGAGATACGCAGTATTTT
CDR3aa: CASSLLGLDSGNGDTQYF

d_gene: TRBD2
j_gene: TRBJ2-1
abundance: many
v_gene: TRBV2
CDR3nt: TGTGCCAGCAGTCCGGAGCGGCCTAGCGGGAGAGGAGGTGAGCAGTTCTTC
CDR3aa: CASSPERPSGRGGEQFF

d_gene: .
j_gene: TRBJ2-1
abundance: few
v_gene: TRBV11-3
CDR3nt: TGTGCCAGCAGGCTGAACCCCGTCGGAAATGAGCAGTTCTTC
CDR3aa: CASRLNPVGNEQFF

d_gene: TRBD1
j_gene: TRBJ1-1
abundance: .
v_gene: TRBV11-3
CDR3nt: TGTGCCAGCAGCTTAGGGAGGACAGGCGACACTGAAGCTTTCTTT
CDR3aa: CASSLGRTGDTEAFF

d_gene: .
j_gene: TRBJ2-5
abundance: many
v_gene: TRBV21-1
CDR3nt: TGTGCCAGCAGCAAGAGCAATAGCAGGTACCAAGAGACCCAGTACTTC
CDR3aa: CASSKSNSRYQETQYF

d_gene: TRBD1
j_gene: TRBJ2-7
abundance: many
v_gene: TRBV5-5
CDR3nt: TGTGCCAGCAGCTTGGGGACAGGGCCCGAGCAGTACTTC
CDR3aa: CASSLGTGPEQYF

d_gene: .
j_gene: TRBJ2-5
abundance: few
v_gene: TRBV24-1
CDR3nt: TGTGCCACCAGTGATTTGCAGTCCGGGAGTTCGGTAGAGACCCAGTACTTC
CDR3aa: CATSDLQSGSSVETQYF

d_gene: .
j_gene: TRBJ2-7
abundance: few
v_gene: TRBV20-1
CDR3nt: TGCAGTGCTAGAGATGCGGGACACCAGTACTACGAGCAGTACTTC
CDR3aa: CSARDAGHQYYEQYF

d_gene: .
j_gene: TRBJ1-6
abundance: .
v_gene: TRBV29-1
CDR3nt: TGCAGCGAAGGGACTCTAACACCCCTCCACTTT
CDR3aa: CSEGTLTPLHF

d_gene: .
j_gene: TRBJ2-7
abundance: .
v_gene: TRBV7-2
CDR3nt: TGTGCCAGCAGCCAACGCCGGGCGGCCGAGCAGTACTTC
CDR3aa: CASSQRRAAEQYF

d_gene: TRBD2
j_gene: TRBJ2-7
abundance: many
v_gene: TRBV7-4
CDR3nt: TGTGCCAGCAGCCCACGGACTAGCGGGGCTCCTGCTCACTACGAGCAGTACTTC
CDR3aa: CASSPRTSGAPAHYEQYF

d_gene: .
j_gene: TRBJ1-6
abundance: many
v_gene: TRBV28
CDR3nt: TGTGCCAGCAGTTCGCCGGGACACCTCAATCGCCCCCTCCACTTT
CDR3aa: CASSSPGHLNRPLHF

d_gene: .
j_gene: TRBJ1-5
abundance: .
v_gene: TRBV28
CDR3nt: TGTGCCAGCAGTTTAACCGGAACCGGACAGCCCCAGCATTTT
CDR3aa: CASSLTGTGQPQHF

d_gene: .
j_gene: TRBJ1-4
abundance: many
v_gene: TRBV7-9
CDR3nt: TGTGCCAGCAGCTTAGCTACCACTCTTGGGGCTAATGAAAAACTGTTTTTT
CDR3aa: CASSLATTLGANEKLFF